These T cell receptor beta chains were read from a single sample in a study of blood T cells in healthy people across ages. TCRdb itself ran the 5' RACE reads through MiXCR, one entry per CDR3 protein. The table includes 450,000 to 600,000 distinct CDR3 sequences, about 29% detected once. This sample also appeared in a second study, on T cells of mothers and their children.

Sequences were obtained from blood. The receptors were gathered from a boy aged 2-15 years in good health. The CDR3 runs from the conserved cysteine through the conserved F or W. D genes are given only for firm matches. Size is omitted from some rows. Given values are once, few, many or a class for expanded clones.

J gene: TRBJ2-7; V gene: TRBV12-3/TRBV12-4; D gene: -; clone size: many; CDR3 protein: CASSTSRSSYEQYF; CDR3 DNA: TGTGCCAGCAGTACTAGCCGCAGCTCCTACGAGCAGTACTTC
J gene: TRBJ2-5; V gene: TRBV7-9; D gene: TRBD2; clone size: -; CDR3 protein: CASSPRLADQETQYF; CDR3 DNA: TGTGCCAGCAGCCCCCGACTAGCGGATCAAGAGACCCAGTACTTC
J gene: TRBJ1-2; V gene: TRBV20-1; D gene: TRBD1; clone size: -; CDR3 protein: CSASPGGSGYTF; CDR3 DNA: TGCAGTGCTTCCCCAGGGGGCAGTGGCTACACCTTC
J gene: TRBJ2-1; V gene: TRBV6-6; D gene: TRBD2; clone size: few; CDR3 protein: CASSPRGGLDNEQFF; CDR3 DNA: TGTGCCAGCAGCCCCCGGGGGGGCCTGGACAATGAGCAGTTCTTC
J gene: TRBJ2-1; V gene: TRBV24-1; D gene: -; clone size: -; CDR3 protein: CATAAGNEQFF; CDR3 DNA: TGTGCCACCGCCGCTGGCAATGAGCAGTTCTTC
J gene: TRBJ1-4; V gene: TRBV2; D gene: -; clone size: few; CDR3 protein: CASSGRAANEKLFF; CDR3 DNA: TGTGCCAGCAGTGGGCGGGCAGCTAATGAAAAACTGTTTTTT
J gene: TRBJ2-4; V gene: TRBV20-1; D gene: -; clone size: few; CDR3 protein: CSGGDRGAKNIQYF; CDR3 DNA: TGCAGTGGAGGGGATAGAGGGGCCAAAAACATTCAGTACTTC
J gene: TRBJ2-5; V gene: TRBV28; D gene: -; clone size: few; CDR3 protein: CASSLSPLGIETQYF; CDR3 DNA: TGTGCCAGCAGTTTATCACCTCTAGGGATAGAGACCCAGTACTTC
J gene: TRBJ2-7; V gene: TRBV5-6; D gene: -; clone size: -; CDR3 protein: CASSLVRVSYGQYF; CDR3 DNA: TGTGCCAGCAGCTTGGTGAGAGTATCCTACGGGCAGTACTTC
J gene: TRBJ2-7; V gene: TRBV23-1; D gene: -; clone size: few; CDR3 protein: CASSPREGPQVSSYEQYF; CDR3 DNA: TGCGCCAGCAGTCCCCGCGAGGGTCCGCAGGTCAGCTCCTACGAGCAGTACTTC
J gene: TRBJ1-2; V gene: TRBV3-1; D gene: -; clone size: -; CDR3 protein: CASSHLSDYYGYTF; CDR3 DNA: TGTGCCAGCAGCCATCTTTCGGATTACTATGGCTACACCTTC
J gene: TRBJ2-3; V gene: TRBV7-2; D gene: -; clone size: -; CDR3 protein: CASSPNSGDTQYF; CDR3 DNA: TGTGCCAGCAGCCCCAATAGTGGAGATACGCAGTATTTT
J gene: TRBJ1-4; V gene: TRBV14; D gene: TRBD1; clone size: few; CDR3 protein: CASSQVQGGYEKLFF; CDR3 DNA: TGTGCCAGCAGCCAAGTACAGGGGGGTTATGAAAAACTGTTTTTT
J gene: TRBJ1-1; V gene: TRBV10-3; D gene: -; clone size: few; CDR3 protein: CAISVTRDTEAFF; CDR3 DNA: TGTGCCATCAGTGTGACCCGGGACACTGAAGCTTTCTTT
J gene: TRBJ2-4; V gene: TRBV7-9; D gene: -; clone size: -; CDR3 protein: CASSLRGLDLAKNIQYF; CDR3 DNA: TGTGCCAGCAGCTTAAGGGGCTTAGATCTAGCCAAAAACATTCAGTACTTC
J gene: TRBJ2-1; V gene: TRBV11-3; D gene: -; clone size: -; CDR3 protein: CASSLDVRGEQFF; CDR3 DNA: TGTGCCAGCAGCTTAGATGTTAGGGGTGAGCAGTTCTTC
J gene: TRBJ2-7; V gene: TRBV7-6; D gene: -; clone size: -; CDR3 protein: CASSLEHGQPGQYF; CDR3 DNA: TGTGCCAGCAGCTTAGAACATGGACAGCCCGGGCAGTACTTC
J gene: TRBJ2-1; V gene: TRBV24-1; D gene: -; clone size: few; CDR3 protein: CATSDLWTPNEQFF; CDR3 DNA: TGTGCCACCAGTGATTTGTGGACGCCAAATGAGCAGTTCTTC